A single sample is the source of the 7 T cell receptor beta chains below, sequenced in a study of T cell responses to AZD1222 COVID-19 vaccine. Profiling relied on immunoSEQ multiplex PCR, and the TCRdb table lists in-frame clones only, not all of them. The sample holds approximately 110,000 clones, around 96% seen once. The material was peripheral blood, obtained on day 0 of AZD1222 vaccination. Receptor source: an adult in good health.

The chain joins TRBV12-5 to TRBJ1-5; perhaps TRBD1 as D (5 bases). Deletions cut 1 base from V and 0 bases from J, with 13 bases between. Germline CDR1 reads LGHNT; CDR2 reads FRNRAP. CDR3 length equals 17 residues. DNA of the CDR3: TGTGCTAGTGGTTTGGATCAGGGTGCCTATAGCAATCAGCCCCAGCATTTT. Amino acid sequence: CASGLDQGAYSNQPQHF.

The CDR3 here is CASSELDSEPQPQHF. In DNA form, the CDR3 reads TGTGCCAGCAGTGAATTGGACAGCGAGCCGCAGCCCCAGCATTTT. The genes are TRBV25-1 and TRBJ1-5; perhaps TRBD1 as D (6 bases). Between the trimmed V and J ends, which lost 1 base and 7 bases, there was a span of 14 bases. Germline CDR1 is MGHDK and CDR2 is SYGVNS. The CDR3 consists of 15 residues.

J is TRBJ1-2 and V is TRBV11-1; D uncertain. The germline V and J ends were trimmed by 5 bases and 3 bases, with 10 bases remaining between them. Germline V gives CDR1 SGHAT, CDR2 FQDESV (reference sequence). The CDR3 loop spans 13 amino acids. CDR3 in amino acids: CASSDGEHYGYTF. The CDR3 DNA is TGTGCCAGCAGCGACGGGGAGCACTATGGCTACACCTTC.

The J gene is TRBJ2-7, the V gene TRBV7-8, with D perhaps matching TRBD2 (6 bases). Germline loops: CDR1 SGHVS, CDR2 FQNEAQ. V gave up 8 bases and J gave up 3 bases, with 14 bases separating them. The CDR3 consists of 13 residues. The CDR3 sequence is CASSGTGDYEQYF. CDR3 in DNA: TGTGCCAGCTCCGGGACTGGCGACTACGAGCAGTACTTC.

The chain employs TRBV7-8 and TRBJ1-2; 7 bases fit TRBD1. Germline V lookup: CDR1 SGHVS, CDR2 FQNEAQ. CDR3 length: 17 residues. Trimming cost V 4 bases and J 3 bases; bases outside gene matches: 14. CDR3 residues: CASSSTQTGVHDYGYTF. CDR3 sequence (DNA): TGTGCCAGCAGCTCAACCCAAACAGGGGTACACGACTATGGCTACACCTTC.

The chain uses TRBV28 and TRBJ1-5; no definite D call. The germline V gene encodes CDR1 MDHEN and CDR2 SYDVKM. The CDR3 extends over 13 amino acids. Trimming stripped 6 bases from V and 0 bases from J, with 6 bases between. The CDR3 region has the DNA TGTGCCAGCAGGGGATATAGCAATCAGCCCCAGCATTTT. Translated, it gives CASRGYSNQPQHF. Together with reference TRBV28 and TRBJ1-5, the CDR3 gives the full variable domain: DVKVTQSSRYLVKRTGEKVFLECVQDMDHENMFWYRQDPGLGLRLIYFSYDVKMKEKGDIPEGYSVSREKKERFSLILESASTNQTSMYLCASRGYSNQPQHFGDGTRLSIL.

The chain is built from TRBV2 and TRBJ1-2, with D unclear. Germline V lookup: CDR1 SNHLY, CDR2 FYNNEI. Trimming pared 9 bases from V and 6 bases from J, leaving 29 bases between. The CDR3 covers 17 residues. The CDR3 region has the DNA TGTGCCAGTCTAAATATATCTATTTGGCAGAATAGGGATGGCTACACCTTC. Its translation: CASLNISIWQNRDGYTF.